This is a list of T cell receptor beta chains from one sample in a study of cytomegalovirus exposure and HLA in healthy donors. Libraries were prepared by immunoSEQ multiplex PCR; TCRdb keeps only in-frame clonotypes and omits some of them. Of about 160,000 clones in the sample, 65% to 90% are singletons; the top ten hold roughly 10%. Sequenced: PBMCs. The receptors shown here come from a man aged 50 to 59 in good health and CMV-seropositive. CDR3s include the opening cysteine and the closing phenylalanine or tryptophan. A D gene is named only where the DNA matches it firmly. The listing skips clone size in some rows; elsewhere it reads once, few, many or a size class.

>NA|TRBJ1-2|TRBV7-9|NA|15
TGTGCCAGCAGCTTCCTCGCGCAGGGTGTAAAAGGCTACACCTTC
CASSFLAQGVKGYTF
>NA|TRBJ1-2|TRBV19|NA|13
TGTGCCAGTAGTAAGGCCGGGAGGAGTGGCTACACCTTC
CASSKAGRSGYTF
>TRBD1|TRBJ2-2|TRBV4-3|NA|16
TGCGCCAGCAGCCAAGAACAGGGGGCCGGCACCGGGGAGCTGTTTTTT
CASSQEQGAGTGELFF
>NA|TRBJ1-2|TRBV5-1|medium-sized|14
TGCGCCAGCAGCTTTCGCGGGGGGGACTATGGCTACACCTTC
CASSFRGGDYGYTF
>TRBD1|TRBJ2-7|TRBV7-6|NA|13
TGTGCCAGCAGCAATGGACAGGGATACGAGCAGTACTTC
CASSNGQGYEQYF
>NA|TRBJ2-5|TRBV28|NA|16
TGTGCCAGCAGATCCGTCGGGGCCGGGGGCCAAGAGACCCAGTACTTC
CASRSVGAGGQETQYF
>NA|TRBJ1-1|TRBV4-3|NA|15
TGCGCCAGCAGCCAAGATCCGACAGCAACCCGAGAAGCTTTCTTT
CASSQDPTATREAFF
>NA|TRBJ1-5|TRBV7-3|NA|13
TGTGCCAGCTCACTTGGGGAGGGGGGACCCCAGCATTTT
CASSLGEGGPQHF
>TRBD1|TRBJ2-7|TRBV19|NA|13
TGTGCCAGTACGACAGGGGGCCGAGACGAGCAGTACTTC
CASTTGGRDEQYF
>NA|TRBJ2-2|TRBV11-3|NA|15
TGTGCCAGCAGCTTGACTAGAGGGGTAGGAGGGGAGCTGTTTTTT
CASSLTRGVGGELFF
>TRBD2|TRBJ2-3|TRBV6-5|NA|15
TGTGCCACCGCCTGGACTAGCGGGGGGAGGGATACGCAGTATTTT
CATAWTSGGRDTQYF
>TRBD1|TRBJ2-7|TRBV30|NA|15
TGTGCCTGGAGCCACGGGACAGGGAATTTCAACGAGCAGTACTTC
CAWSHGTGNFNEQYF
>TRBD2|TRBJ2-3|TRBV27|NA|14
TGTGCCAGCAGTTTGACTAGCGGGAGAGATACGCAGTATTTT
CASSLTSGRDTQYF
>TRBD2|TRBJ2-7|TRBV6-1|NA|15
TGTGCCAGCAGGAATAGCGGGGGGCGCTCCTACGAGCAGTACTTC
CASRNSGGRSYEQYF
>NA|TRBJ2-1|TRBV29-1|NA|12
TGCAGCGTTGGGGGCCTAGCGAATGAGCAGTTCTTC
CSVGGLANEQFF
>NA|TRBJ2-2|TRBV9|NA|14
TGTGCCAGCAGCCCCGTAAGGGGCAGCGGGGAGCTGTTTTTT
CASSPVRGSGELFF
>TRBD1|TRBJ2-2|TRBV7-9|NA|15
TGTGCCAGCAGCCCTCGGACAGGGGTTGGCGGGGAGCTGTTTTTT
CASSPRTGVGGELFF
>NA|TRBJ2-7|TRBV9|NA|13
TGTGCCAGCAGCGGCGGTACATCCTACGAGCAGTACTTC
CASSGGTSYEQYF
>TRBD2|TRBJ2-1|TRBV11-2|NA|15
TGTGCCAGCAGCTTATCGGGGGGGGTCTACAATGAGCAGTTCTTC
CASSLSGGVYNEQFF
>TRBD2|TRBJ2-1|TRBV28|NA|15
TGTGCCAGCAGTTTAGGGCTAGCGGGAGTATTAGAGCAGTTCTTC
CASSLGLAGVLEQFF
>NA|TRBJ2-6|TRBV5-6|NA|17
TGTGCCAGCAGCGTATACCAAACAGGGTGGGGGGCCAACGTCCTGACTTTC
CASSVYQTGWGANVLTF
>TRBD2|TRBJ2-7|TRBV7-2|NA|16
TGTGCCAGCAGCTTGCTCACTAGCGGGGGGACCTACGAGCAGTACTTC
CASSLLTSGGTYEQYF
>TRBD2|TRBJ2-1|TRBV20-1|few|11
TGCAGTGCACCGGATGGGAGGGCTCGATTCTTC
CSAPDGRARFF
>TRBD1|TRBJ2-3|TRBV10-3|NA|12
TGTGCCATCAGGGGACAGGGGGATACGCAGTATTTT
CAIRGQGDTQYF
>NA|TRBJ2-5|TRBV10-3|NA|13
TGTGCCATCAGTGATGGGGGGAGAGAGACCCAGTACTTC
CAISDGGRETQYF
>TRBD1|TRBJ1-6|TRBV28|NA|15
TGTGCCAGCACACCCGGGGACAGGGATAATTCACCCCTCCACTTT
CASTPGDRDNSPLHF
>NA|TRBJ1-3|TRBV28|NA|16
TGTGCCAGCAGTTCCCAGTCTTGGTACTCTGGAAACACCATATATTTT
CASSSQSWYSGNTIYF
>NA|TRBJ2-7|TRBV30|once|11
TGTGCCTGGAGTGTCCTCTACGAGCAGTACTTC
CAWSVLYEQYF
>TRBD1|TRBJ1-2|TRBV9|NA|15
TGTGCCAGCAGCGTCGGTGACAGGGTTGTCTATGGCTACACCTTC
CASSVGDRVVYGYTF